This TCR beta chain was recovered during a study of memory CD4+ T cells and cytomegalovirus serostatus. Study-level points and caveats: Suggested: most of the CMV-linked TCR signature lies in CD4+ memory cells.

Germline CDR1 and CDR2: MDHEN and SYDVKM. This CDR3 has 14 residues. V dropped 3 bases and J dropped 8; count of bases not matched to a gene: 5. Single viable CD3+CD4+CD8-CD45RO+ cells were sorted as the memory CD4+ T cells. Serum IgG to CMV pp150, pp28, p38 and p52 defined serostatus. A word on this clone: Its antigen remains unknown.

In the original analysis: Out-of-frame sequences were removed, leaving 2,000,000 or so distinct TCRbeta sequences. Sequencing was performed with immunoSEQ multiplex PCR; in TCRdb, only in-frame clones are kept and a portion is missing. That table furnishes V, J and clone size, whereas the DNA furnished D and trimming. The sample records 61,000 or so clones, over 70% being singletons. The sample consisted of memory CD4+ T cells from blood. The V gene is TRBV28, the J gene TRBJ1-2, with 11 bases that match TRBD1. The receptor comes from an adult in good health and CMV-seronegative. Some clones in this sample may be carry-over from other donors' samples. CDR3 protein: CASSLSDRGLGYTF. Written as DNA, the CDR3 is TGTGCCAGCAGTTTGTCGGACAGGGGGCTCGGCTACACCTTC.